A selection of T cell receptor beta chains follows, all from one sample in a study of CD8+CD57+ T cells in acquired aplastic anemia. TCRdb recomputed calls from the reads with MiXCR, one row per CDR3 protein. The table includes about 270,000 distinct CDR3 sequences, 55% to 60% detected once. Sequences were obtained from sorted CD4+, CD8+, or CD8+CD57+ T cells (not recorded which) from PBMCs. The origin of the receptors is a human donor with severe aplastic anemia or a healthy control (not recorded which). Both conserved end residues are part of each CDR3. The order of the fields is CDR3 protein, clone size, V gene. Some rows mark clone size as missing; the rest say once, few, many or name a class of expanded clone.

CASSLMGQETQYF	many	TRBV5-6
CASSQDLRGRLDYGYTF	many	TRBV3-1
CSALRSGSAYNEQFF	-	TRBV20-1
CASSSTGQGSYGYTF	many	TRBV27
CASSSPGGAETQYF	-	TRBV11-1
CASSRNPRGNEQYF	many	TRBV28
CQPWTRGEKLFF	-	TRBV29-1
CSAKDRGGGYTF	-	TRBV20-1
CASAISGSSTDTQYF	-	TRBV19
CSAREGQTYEQYF	-	TRBV20-1
CASSLAGLAGGLSDNEQFF	-	TRBV7-9
CSPGPAIYEQYF	-	TRBV20-1
CAISELRGGSYNEQFF	few	TRBV10-3
CASSLGGSITGELFF	-	TRBV11-2
CASSLVTAAGEQYF	many	TRBV7-8
CASSGGAGRTEAFF	-	TRBV12-3/TRBV12-4
CASSVYGGGSTDTQYF	-	TRBV9
CASSDPGADTEAFF	-	TRBV2
CASGTYGYTF	-	TRBV2
CASSVGTVSYEQYF	many	TRBV9
CASSAELNNSPLHF	many	TRBV2
CATSKKTQYF	-	TRBV15